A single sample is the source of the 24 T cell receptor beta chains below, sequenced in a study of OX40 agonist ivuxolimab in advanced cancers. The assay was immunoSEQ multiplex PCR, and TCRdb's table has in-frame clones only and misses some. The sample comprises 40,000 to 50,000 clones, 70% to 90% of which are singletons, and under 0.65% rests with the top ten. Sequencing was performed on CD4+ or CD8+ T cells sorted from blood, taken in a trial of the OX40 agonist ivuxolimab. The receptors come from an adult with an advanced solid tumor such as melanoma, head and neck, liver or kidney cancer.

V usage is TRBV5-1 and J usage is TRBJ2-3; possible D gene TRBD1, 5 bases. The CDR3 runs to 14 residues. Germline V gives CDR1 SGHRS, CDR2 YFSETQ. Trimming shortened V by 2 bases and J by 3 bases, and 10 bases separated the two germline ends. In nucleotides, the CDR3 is TGCGCCAGCAGCTTTGGGGCTAAGACAGATACGCAGTATTTT. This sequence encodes CASSFGAKTDTQYF.

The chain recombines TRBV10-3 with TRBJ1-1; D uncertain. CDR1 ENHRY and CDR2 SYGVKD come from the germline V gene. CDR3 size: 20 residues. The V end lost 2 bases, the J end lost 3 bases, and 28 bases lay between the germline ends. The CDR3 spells CAISEALGKGKFGTDTEAFF. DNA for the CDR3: TGTGCCATCAGTGAGGCTCTTGGGAAGGGTAAATTCGGTACGGACACTGAAGCTTTCTTT.

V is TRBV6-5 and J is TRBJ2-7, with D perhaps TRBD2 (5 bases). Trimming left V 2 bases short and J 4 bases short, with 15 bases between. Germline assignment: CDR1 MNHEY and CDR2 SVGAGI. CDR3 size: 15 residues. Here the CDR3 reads CASSYGTRWNYEQYF. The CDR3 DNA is TGTGCCAGCAGTTACGGTACTAGGTGGAATTACGAGCAGTACTTC.

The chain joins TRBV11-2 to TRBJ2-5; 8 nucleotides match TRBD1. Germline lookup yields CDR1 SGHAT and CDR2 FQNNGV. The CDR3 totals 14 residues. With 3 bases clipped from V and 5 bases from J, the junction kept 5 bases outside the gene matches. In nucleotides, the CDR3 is TGTGCCAGCAGCTTCACGGGACAGGTCGAGACCCAGTACTTC. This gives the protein CASSFTGQVETQYF.

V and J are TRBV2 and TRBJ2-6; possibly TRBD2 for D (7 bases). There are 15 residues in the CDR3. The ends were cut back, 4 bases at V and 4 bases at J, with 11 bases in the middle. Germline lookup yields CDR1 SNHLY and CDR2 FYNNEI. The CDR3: CASSGRGAGANVLTF. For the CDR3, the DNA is TGTGCCAGCAGTGGTCGGGGGGCAGGGGCCAACGTCCTGACTTTC.

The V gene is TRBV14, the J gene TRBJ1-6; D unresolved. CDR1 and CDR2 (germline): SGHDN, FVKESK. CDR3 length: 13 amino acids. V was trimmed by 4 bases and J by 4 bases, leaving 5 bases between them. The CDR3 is CASSPGYNSPLHF. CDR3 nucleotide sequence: TGTGCCAGCAGCCCGGGTTATAATTCACCCCTCCACTTT.

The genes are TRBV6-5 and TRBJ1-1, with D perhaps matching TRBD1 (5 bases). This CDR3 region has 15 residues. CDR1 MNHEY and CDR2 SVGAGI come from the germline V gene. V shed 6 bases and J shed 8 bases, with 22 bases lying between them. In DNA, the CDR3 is TGTGCCAGCAGGCCTATTGGGGGTTCGGGCGAGGAAGCTTTCTTT. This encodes CASRPIGGSGEEAFF.

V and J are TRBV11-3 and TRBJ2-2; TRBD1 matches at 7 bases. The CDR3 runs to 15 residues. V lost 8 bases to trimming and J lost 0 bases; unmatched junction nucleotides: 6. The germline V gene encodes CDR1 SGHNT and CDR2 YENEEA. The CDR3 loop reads CASPRGSSNTGELFF. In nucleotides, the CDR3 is TGTGCCAGCCCCAGGGGGTCATCGAACACCGGGGAGCTGTTTTTT.

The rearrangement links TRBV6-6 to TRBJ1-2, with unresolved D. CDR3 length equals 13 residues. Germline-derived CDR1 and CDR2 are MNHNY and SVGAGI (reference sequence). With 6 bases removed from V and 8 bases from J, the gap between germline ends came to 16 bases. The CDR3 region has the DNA TGTGCCAGCAGCCCCGACCGGGCTGGCGGCTACACCTTC. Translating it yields CASSPDRAGGYTF.

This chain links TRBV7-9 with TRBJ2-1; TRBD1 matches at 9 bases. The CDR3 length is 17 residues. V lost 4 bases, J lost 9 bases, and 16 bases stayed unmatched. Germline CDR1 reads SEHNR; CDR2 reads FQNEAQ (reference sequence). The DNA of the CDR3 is TGTGCCAGCAGCTCCTCCCCCGGGACAGGGTCTTTAGGTGAGCAGTTCTTC. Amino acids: CASSSSPGTGSLGEQFF.

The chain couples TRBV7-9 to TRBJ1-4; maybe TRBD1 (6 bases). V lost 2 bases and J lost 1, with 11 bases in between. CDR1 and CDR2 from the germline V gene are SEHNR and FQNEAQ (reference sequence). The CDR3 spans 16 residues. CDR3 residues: CASSLQGKRTNEKLFF. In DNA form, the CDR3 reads TGTGCCAGCAGCTTACAGGGGAAACGAACTAATGAAAAACTGTTTTTT.

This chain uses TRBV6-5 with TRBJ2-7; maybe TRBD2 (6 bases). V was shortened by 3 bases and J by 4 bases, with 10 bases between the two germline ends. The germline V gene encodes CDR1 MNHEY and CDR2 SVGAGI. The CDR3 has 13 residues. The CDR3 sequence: CASSYLEGYEQYF. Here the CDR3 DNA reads TGTGCCAGCAGTTATTTGGAGGGGTACGAGCAGTACTTC.

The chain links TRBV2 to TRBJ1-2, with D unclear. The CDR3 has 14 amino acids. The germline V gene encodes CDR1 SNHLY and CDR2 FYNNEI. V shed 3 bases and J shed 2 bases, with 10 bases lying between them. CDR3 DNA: TGTGCCAGCAGTGAGATCTGGCAGAACTATGGCTACACCTTC. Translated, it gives CASSEIWQNYGYTF.

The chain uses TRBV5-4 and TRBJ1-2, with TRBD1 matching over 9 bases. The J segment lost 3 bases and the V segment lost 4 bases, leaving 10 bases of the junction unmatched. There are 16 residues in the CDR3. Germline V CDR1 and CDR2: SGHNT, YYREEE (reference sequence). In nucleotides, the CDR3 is TGTGCCAGCAGCCGACCCTTACAGGGGGCCGACTATGGCTACACCTTC. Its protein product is CASSRPLQGADYGYTF.

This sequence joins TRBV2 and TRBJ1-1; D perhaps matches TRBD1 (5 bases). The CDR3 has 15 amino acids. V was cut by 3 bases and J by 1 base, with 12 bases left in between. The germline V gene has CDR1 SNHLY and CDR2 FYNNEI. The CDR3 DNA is TGTGCCAGCAGTGAGAGGGGTGATTGGAACACTGAAGCTTTCTTT. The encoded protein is CASSERGDWNTEAFF.

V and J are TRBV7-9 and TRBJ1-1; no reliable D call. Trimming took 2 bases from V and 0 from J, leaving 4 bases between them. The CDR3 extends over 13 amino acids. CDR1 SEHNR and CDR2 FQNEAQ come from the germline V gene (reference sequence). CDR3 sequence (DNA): TGTGCCAGCAGCTTAAACGTGAACACTGAAGCTTTCTTT. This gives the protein CASSLNVNTEAFF.

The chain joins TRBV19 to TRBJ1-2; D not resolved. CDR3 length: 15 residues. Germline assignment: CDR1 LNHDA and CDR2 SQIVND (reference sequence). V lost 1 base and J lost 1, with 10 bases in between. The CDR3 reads CASSIGPRSNYGYTF. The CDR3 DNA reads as TGTGCCAGTAGTATAGGTCCCAGGAGTAACTATGGCTACACCTTC.

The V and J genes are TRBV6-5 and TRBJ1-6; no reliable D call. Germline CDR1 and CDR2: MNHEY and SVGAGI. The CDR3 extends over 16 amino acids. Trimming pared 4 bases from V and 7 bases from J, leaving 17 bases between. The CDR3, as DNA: TGTGCCAGCAGTTTGAAGGGCACTTTCGGGAATTCACCCCTCCACTTT. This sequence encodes CASSLKGTFGNSPLHF.

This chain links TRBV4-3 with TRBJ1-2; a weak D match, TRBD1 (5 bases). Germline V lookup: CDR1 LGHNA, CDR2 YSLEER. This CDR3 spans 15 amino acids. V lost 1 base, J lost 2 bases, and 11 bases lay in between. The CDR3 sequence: CASSQGSQGNYGYTF. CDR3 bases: TGCGCCAGCAGCCAAGGTTCCCAGGGAAACTATGGCTACACCTTC.

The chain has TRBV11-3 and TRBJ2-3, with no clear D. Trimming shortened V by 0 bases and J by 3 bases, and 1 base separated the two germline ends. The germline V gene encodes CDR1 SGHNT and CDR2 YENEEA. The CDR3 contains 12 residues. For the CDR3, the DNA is TGTGCCAGCAGCTTAGAGACAGATACGCAGTATTTT. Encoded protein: CASSLETDTQYF.

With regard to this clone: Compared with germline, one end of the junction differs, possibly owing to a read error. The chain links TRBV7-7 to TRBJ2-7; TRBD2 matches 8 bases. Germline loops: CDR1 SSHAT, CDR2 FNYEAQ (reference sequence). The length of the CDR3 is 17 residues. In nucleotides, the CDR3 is TGTGCTAGCAGCTCCCTTGTCCTAGCGGGTCTTCCCTACGAGCAGTACTTC. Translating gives CASSSLVLAGLPYEQYF.

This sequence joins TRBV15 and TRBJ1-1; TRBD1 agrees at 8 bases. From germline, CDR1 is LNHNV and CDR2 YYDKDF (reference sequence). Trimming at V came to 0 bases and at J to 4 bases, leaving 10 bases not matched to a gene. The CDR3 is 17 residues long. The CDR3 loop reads CATSRDFPSGGFTEAFF. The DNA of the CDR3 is TGTGCCACCAGCAGAGATTTTCCTTCAGGGGGCTTCACTGAAGCTTTCTTT.

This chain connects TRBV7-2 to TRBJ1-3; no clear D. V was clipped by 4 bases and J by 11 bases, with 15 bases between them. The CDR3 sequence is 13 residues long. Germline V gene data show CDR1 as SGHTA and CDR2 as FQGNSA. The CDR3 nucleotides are TGTGCCAGCAGCTGGGCGCCGGGCCAACCCATATATTTT. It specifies CASSWAPGQPIYF.

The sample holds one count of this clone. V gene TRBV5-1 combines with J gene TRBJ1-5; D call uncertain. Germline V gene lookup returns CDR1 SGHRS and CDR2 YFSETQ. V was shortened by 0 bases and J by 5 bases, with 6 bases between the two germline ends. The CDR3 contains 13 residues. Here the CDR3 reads CASSLEGHQPQHF. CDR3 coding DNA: TGCGCCAGCAGCTTGGAGGGTCATCAGCCCCAGCATTTT.